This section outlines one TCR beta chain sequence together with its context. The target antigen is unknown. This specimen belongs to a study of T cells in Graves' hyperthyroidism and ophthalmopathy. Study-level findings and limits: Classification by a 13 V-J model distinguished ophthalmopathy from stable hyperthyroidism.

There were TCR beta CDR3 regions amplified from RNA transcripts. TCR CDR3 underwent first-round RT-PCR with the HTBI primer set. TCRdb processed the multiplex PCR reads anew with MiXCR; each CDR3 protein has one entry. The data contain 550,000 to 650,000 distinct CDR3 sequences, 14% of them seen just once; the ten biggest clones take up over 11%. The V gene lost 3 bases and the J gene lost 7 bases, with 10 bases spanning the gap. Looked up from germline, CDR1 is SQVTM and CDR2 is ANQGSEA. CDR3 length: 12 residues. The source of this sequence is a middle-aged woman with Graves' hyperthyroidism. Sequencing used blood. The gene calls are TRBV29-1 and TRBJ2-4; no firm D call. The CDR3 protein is CSVDGVGNIQYF. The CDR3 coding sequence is TGCAGCGTTGATGGGGTTGGGAACATTCAGTACTTC. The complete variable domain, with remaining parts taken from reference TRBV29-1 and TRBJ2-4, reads SAVISQKPSRDICQRGTSLTIQCQVDSQVTMMFWYRQQPGQSLTLIATANQGSEATYESGFVIDKFPISRPNLTFSTLTVSNMSPEDSSIYLCSVDGVGNIQYFGAGTRLSVL.